This TCR beta chain was recorded in a study of blood T cell repertoires in COVID-19. Background on the study: Italy, Spain and the United States were the sources of the convalescent and acute COVID-19 samples.

Libraries were prepared by immunoSEQ multiplex PCR; TCRdb keeps only in-frame clonotypes and omits some of them. The sample has about 99,000 clones, approximately 80% seen once. The germline CDR1 and CDR2 sequences are LGHDT and YNNKEL (reference sequence). The V gene end was trimmed by 4 bases and the J gene end by 6 bases; junction bases not matched to a gene: 5. The CDR3 has 14 amino acids. The source material was peripheral blood. This chain joins TRBV3-1 (or the pseudogene TRBV3-2) and TRBJ1-2; 10 bases match TRBD1. The sequence was collected from an elderly woman with active or convalescent COVID-19. The CDR3 is CASSPRDRGNGYTF. Written as DNA, the CDR3 is TGTGCCAGCAGCCCTCGGGACAGGGGAAATGGCTACACCTTC.